This T cell receptor beta chain is drawn from a study of T cell responses to AZD1222 COVID-19 vaccine. General study points: Unmutated regions of variants are reportedly targeted by nearly half of spike-specific TCRs.

This clone was detected only a few times. No antigen is known for it. Trimming cost V 2 bases and J 2 bases, with 13 bases left between them. The CDR3 extends over 16 amino acids. Germline V gives CDR1 MDHEN, CDR2 SYDVKM. Sequencing was performed with immunoSEQ multiplex PCR; in TCRdb, only in-frame clones are kept and a portion is missing. The sample holds over 150,000 clones, approximately 90% seen once. The clonotype originates from an adult in good health. The starting material was peripheral blood, obtained on day 0 of AZD1222 vaccination. V and J are TRBV28 and TRBJ1-5, with D unclear. CDR3 sequence (DNA): TGTGCCAGCAGTTTAGGCTCCCCCGGAGGCAATCAGCCCCAGCATTTT. Its translation: CASSLGSPGGNQPQHF.